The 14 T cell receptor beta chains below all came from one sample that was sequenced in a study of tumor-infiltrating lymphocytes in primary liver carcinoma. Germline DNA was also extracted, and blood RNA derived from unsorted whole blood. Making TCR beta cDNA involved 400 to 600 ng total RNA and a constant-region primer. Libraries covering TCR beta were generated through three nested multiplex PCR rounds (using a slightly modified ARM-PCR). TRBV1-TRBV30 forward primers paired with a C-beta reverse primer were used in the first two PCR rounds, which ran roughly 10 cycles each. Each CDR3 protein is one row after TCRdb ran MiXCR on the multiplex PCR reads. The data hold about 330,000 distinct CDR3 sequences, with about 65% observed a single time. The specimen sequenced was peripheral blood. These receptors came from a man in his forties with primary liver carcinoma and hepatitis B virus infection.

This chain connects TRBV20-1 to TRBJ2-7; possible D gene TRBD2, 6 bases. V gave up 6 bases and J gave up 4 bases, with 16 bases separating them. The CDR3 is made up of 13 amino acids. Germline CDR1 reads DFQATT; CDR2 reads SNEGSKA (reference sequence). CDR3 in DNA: TGCAGTGCCCCACTAGCACCAACTTACGAGCAGTACTTC. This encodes CSAPLAPTYEQYF.

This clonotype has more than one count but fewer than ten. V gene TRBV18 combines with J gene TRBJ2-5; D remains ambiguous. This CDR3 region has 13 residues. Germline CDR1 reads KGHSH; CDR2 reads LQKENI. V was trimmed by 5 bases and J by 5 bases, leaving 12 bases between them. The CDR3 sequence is CASSAYLGETQYF. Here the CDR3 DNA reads TGTGCCAGCTCAGCCTACCTGGGGGAGACCCAGTACTTC.

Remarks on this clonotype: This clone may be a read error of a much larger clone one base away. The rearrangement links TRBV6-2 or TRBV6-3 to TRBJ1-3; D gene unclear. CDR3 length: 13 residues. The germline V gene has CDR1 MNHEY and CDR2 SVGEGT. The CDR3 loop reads CTSSRTPPGTIYF. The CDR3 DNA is TGTACCAGCAGTCGCACCCCACCGGGCACCATATATTTT.

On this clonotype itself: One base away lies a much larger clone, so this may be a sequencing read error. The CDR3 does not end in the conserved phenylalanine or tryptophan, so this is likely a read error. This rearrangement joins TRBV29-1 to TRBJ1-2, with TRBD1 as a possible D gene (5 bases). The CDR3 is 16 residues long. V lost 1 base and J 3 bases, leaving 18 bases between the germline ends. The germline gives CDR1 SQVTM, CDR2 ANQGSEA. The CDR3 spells CSVEVLALGHDYGYTS. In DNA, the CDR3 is TGCAGCGTTGAAGTTCTCGCTCTGGGGCACGACTATGGCTACACCTCC.

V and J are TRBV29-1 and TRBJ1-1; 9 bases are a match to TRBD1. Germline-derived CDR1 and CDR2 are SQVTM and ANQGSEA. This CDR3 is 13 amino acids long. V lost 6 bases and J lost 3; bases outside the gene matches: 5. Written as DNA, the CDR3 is TGCAGCGTGCTGACAGGGGGTGACACTGAAGCTTTCTTT. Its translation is CSVLTGGDTEAFF.

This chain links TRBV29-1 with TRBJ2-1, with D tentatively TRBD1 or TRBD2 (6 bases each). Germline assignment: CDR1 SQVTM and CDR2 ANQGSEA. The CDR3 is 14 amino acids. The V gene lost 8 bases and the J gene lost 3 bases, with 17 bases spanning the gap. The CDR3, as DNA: TGCAGCACCGGGGGCGAGTTACGCTACAATGAGCAGTTCTTC. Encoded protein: CSTGGELRYNEQFF.

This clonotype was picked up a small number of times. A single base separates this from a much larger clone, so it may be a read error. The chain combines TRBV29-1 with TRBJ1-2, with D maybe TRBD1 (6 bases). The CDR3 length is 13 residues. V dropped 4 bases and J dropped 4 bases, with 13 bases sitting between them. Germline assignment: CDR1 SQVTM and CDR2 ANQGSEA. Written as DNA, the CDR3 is TGCAGCGTTGCCGGGGGGCAGACCTATGGCTACACCTTC. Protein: CSVAGGQTYGYTF.

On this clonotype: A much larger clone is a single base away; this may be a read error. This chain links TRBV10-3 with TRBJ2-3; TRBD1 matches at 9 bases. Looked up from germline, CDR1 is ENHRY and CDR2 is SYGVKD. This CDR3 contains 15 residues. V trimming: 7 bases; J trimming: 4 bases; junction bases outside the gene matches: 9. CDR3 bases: TGTGCCATCAATGGGGGGGACAGGGTGGCAGATACGCAGTATTTT. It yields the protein CAINGGDRVADTQYF.

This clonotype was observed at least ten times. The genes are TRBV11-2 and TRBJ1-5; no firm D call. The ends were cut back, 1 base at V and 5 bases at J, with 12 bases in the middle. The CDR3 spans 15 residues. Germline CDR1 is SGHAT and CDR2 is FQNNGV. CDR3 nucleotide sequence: TGTGCCAGCAGCTTAGGAGGGAGGAACGATCAGCCCCAGCATTTT. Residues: CASSLGGRNDQPQHF.

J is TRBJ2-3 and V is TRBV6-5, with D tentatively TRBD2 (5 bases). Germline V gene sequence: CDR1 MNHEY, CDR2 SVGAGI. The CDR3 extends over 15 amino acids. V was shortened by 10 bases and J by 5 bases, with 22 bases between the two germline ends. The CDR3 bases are TGTGCCACCTCCCAGACGGGGAAGGGAATAGATACGCAGTATTTT. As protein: CATSQTGKGIDTQYF.

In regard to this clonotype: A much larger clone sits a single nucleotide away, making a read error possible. CDR3 nucleotides: TGTGCCGGCTACCCCCAGGACAGGGGAAGCGGGAGTCCCGAGCAGTGCTTC. Its protein is CAGYPQDRGSGSPEQCF. This chain uses TRBV12-3 or TRBV12-4 with TRBJ2-7; perhaps TRBD1 as D (9 bases). The CDR3 consists of 17 residues.

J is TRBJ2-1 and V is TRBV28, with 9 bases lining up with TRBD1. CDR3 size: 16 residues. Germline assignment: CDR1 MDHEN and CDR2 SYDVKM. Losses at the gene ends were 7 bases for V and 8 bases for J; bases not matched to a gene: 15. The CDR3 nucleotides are TGTGCCAGCAACCGACTAGACAGGGGGGCTGGTGATGAGCAGTTCTTC. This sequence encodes CASNRLDRGAGDEQFF. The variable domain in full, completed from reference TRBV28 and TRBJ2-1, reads DVKVTQSSRYLVKRTGEKVFLECVQDMDHENMFWYRQDPGLGLRLIYFSYDVKMKEKGDIPEGYSVSREKKERFSLILESASTNQTSMYLCASNRLDRGAGDEQFFGPGTRLTVL.

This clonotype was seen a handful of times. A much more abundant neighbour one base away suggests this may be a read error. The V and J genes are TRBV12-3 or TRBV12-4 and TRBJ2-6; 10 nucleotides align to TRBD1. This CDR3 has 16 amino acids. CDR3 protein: CASRATGGSGANVLIF. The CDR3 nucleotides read TGTGCCAGCAGGGCGACAGGGGGCTCTGGGGCCAACGTCCTGATTTTC.

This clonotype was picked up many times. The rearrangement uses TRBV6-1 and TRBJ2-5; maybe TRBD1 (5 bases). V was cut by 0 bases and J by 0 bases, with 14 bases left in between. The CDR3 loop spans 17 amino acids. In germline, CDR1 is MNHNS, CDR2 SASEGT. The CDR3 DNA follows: TGTGCCAGCAGTGAAGCGGACAAGGCCCCGTACCAAGAGACCCAGTACTTC. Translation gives CASSEADKAPYQETQYF.